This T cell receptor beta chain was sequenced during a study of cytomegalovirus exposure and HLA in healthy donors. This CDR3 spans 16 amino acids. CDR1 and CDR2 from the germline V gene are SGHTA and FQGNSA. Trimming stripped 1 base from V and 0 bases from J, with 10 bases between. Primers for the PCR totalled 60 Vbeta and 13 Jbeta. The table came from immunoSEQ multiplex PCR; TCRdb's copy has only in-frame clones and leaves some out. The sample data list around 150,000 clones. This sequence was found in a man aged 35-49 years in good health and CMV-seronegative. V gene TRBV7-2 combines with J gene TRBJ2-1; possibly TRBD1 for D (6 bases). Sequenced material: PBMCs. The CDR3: CASSLVAGDSYNEQFF. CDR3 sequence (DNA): TGTGCCAGCAGCTTAGTCGCAGGGGACTCCTACAATGAGCAGTTCTTC.